These 6 T cell receptor beta chains share one sample of origin, sequenced in a study of blood T cells in healthy people across ages. Primers used in a second PCR of roughly 6 to 12 cycles were a sample-barcoded 5' primer and a J-beta primer mix. TCRdb re-called the 5' RACE reads with MiXCR, one entry per CDR3 protein. The sample records approximately 360,000 distinct CDR3 sequences, over 45% being singletons. Sequenced input: blood. Receptors originate from a man aged 60-69 years in good health.

This chain joins TRBV5-4 and TRBJ2-3; possibly TRBD2 for D (7 bases). CDR3 length: 16 residues. V lost 4 bases and J lost 6, with 21 bases in between. The V gene's germline CDR1 is SGHNT and CDR2 YYREEE (reference sequence). CDR3 in amino acids: CASSPGGTGRSDTQYF. The CDR3 nucleotides are TGTGCCAGCAGCCCGGGGGGTACAGGGCGCTCCGATACGCAGTATTTT.

V usage is TRBV5-6 and J usage is TRBJ2-5; TRBD1 matches at 10 bases. Germline V gives CDR1 SGHDT, CDR2 YYEEEE. The junction had 8 bases not matched to a gene; V was cut back by 1 base and J by 5 bases. The length of the CDR3 is 16 residues. The CDR3 DNA follows: TGTGCCAGCAGCTTGCCCCCCGGGACAGGGGCCGAGACCCAGTACTTC. Protein product: CASSLPPGTGAETQYF. The entire variable domain, with the rest obtained from reference TRBV5-6 and TRBJ2-5, is as follows: DAGVTQSPTHLIKTRGQQVTLRCSPKSGHDTVSWYQQALGQGPQFIFQYYEEEERQRGNFPDRFSGHQFPNYSSELNVNALLLGDSALYLCASSLPPGTGAETQYFGPGTRLLVL.

This sequence joins TRBV12-3 or TRBV12-4 and TRBJ2-7; 8 bases align to TRBD1. The CDR3 runs to 15 residues. V shed 3 bases and J 4 bases; nucleotides not matched to a gene: 8. CDR3 sequence (DNA): TGTGCCAGCAGTTTTAGGCAGGGGGCGCGGTACGAGCAGTACTTC. Residues: CASSFRQGARYEQYF.

In this sample, this clonotype turned up many times. J is TRBJ2-7 and V is TRBV28, with D possibly called TRBD1 or TRBD2 (6 bases each). The CDR3 is made up of 17 amino acids. With 6 bases removed from V and 3 bases from J, the gap between germline ends came to 24 bases. Germline V gene sequence: CDR1 MDHEN, CDR2 SYDVKM. The CDR3 region is CASSRTRGDRRFYEQYF. The DNA for the CDR3 is TGTGCCAGCAGCCGCACTAGGGGGGACCGACGCTTCTACGAGCAGTACTTC.

This clonotype was found a few times. The CDR3 region is CASSPRPGIGELFF. CDR3 DNA sequence: TGTGCCAGCAGCCCCCGACCTGGTATCGGGGAGCTGTTTTTT. The V and J genes are TRBV7-6 and TRBJ2-2, with D unresolved. V was pared by 5 bases and J by 7 bases, with 14 bases between. The CDR3 runs to 14 residues. Germline V lookup: CDR1 SGHVS, CDR2 FNYEAQ. Full variable domain (rest looked up from reference TRBV7-6 and TRBJ2-2): GAGVSQSPRYKVTKRGQDVALRCDPISGHVSLYWYRQALGQGPEFLTYFNYEAQQDKSGLPNDRFSAERPEGSISTLTIQRTEQRDSAMYRCASSPRPGIGELFFGEGSRLTVL.

This clonotype showed up many times. The chain joins TRBV5-1 to TRBJ2-1, with 7 bases identical to TRBD1. V shed 4 bases and J 6 bases; nucleotides not matched to a gene: 7. CDR3 length: 14 residues. Germline CDR1 and CDR2: SGHRS and YFSETQ. CDR3 amino acids: CASSARGQSNEQFF. Here the CDR3 DNA reads TGCGCCAGCAGCGCCAGGGGACAGAGCAATGAGCAGTTCTTC.